The 31 T cell receptor beta chains in this list originate from one sample, sequenced in a study of T cells after somatic rescue of genetic block. The repertoire was sequenced with immunoSEQ multiplex PCR; TCRdb's copy has only in-frame clones and lacks some. The sample consists of 110,000 or so clones, under 95% of them appearing once. Material: peripheral blood mononuclear cells (PBMCs). These receptor sequences come from a woman younger than 35.

The chain couples TRBV18 to TRBJ1-1; D is undetermined. The V gene's germline CDR1 is KGHSH and CDR2 LQKENI. This CDR3 has 13 residues. The germline V and J ends were trimmed by 1 base and 1 base, with 4 bases remaining between them. The DNA for the CDR3 is TGTGCCAGCTCACCACTAACGAACACTGAAGCTTTCTTT. This gives the protein CASSPLTNTEAFF.

The chain uses TRBV7-3 and TRBJ2-7; D gene uncertain. V gave up 1 base and J gave up 1 base, with 5 bases separating them. Germline V CDR1 and CDR2: SGHTA, FQGTGA. This CDR3 has 13 residues. The CDR3 DNA follows: TGTGCCAGCAGCTTAATACTGTCCTACGAGCAGTACTTC. Residues: CASSLILSYEQYF. Full variable domain (remainder filled in from reference TRBV7-3 and TRBJ2-7): GAGVSQTPSNKVTEKGKYVELRCDPISGHTALYWYRQSLGQGPEFLIYFQGTGAADDSGLPNDRFFAVRPEGSVSTLKIQRTERGDSAVYLCASSLILSYEQYFGPGTRLTVT.

The chain carries TRBV20-1 and TRBJ2-7; D is perhaps TRBD2 (5 bases). V was clipped by 5 bases and J by 2 bases, with 7 bases between them. Per germline, CDR1 DFQATT and CDR2 SNEGSKA (reference sequence). This CDR3 region has 11 residues. This CDR3 reads CSASGTYEQYF. The DNA of the CDR3 is TGCAGTGCTTCCGGGACCTACGAGCAGTACTTC.

J is TRBJ2-5 and V is TRBV7-8; 7 bases line up with TRBD1. This CDR3 comprises 13 residues. The trim removed 5 bases at V and 2 bases at J, leaving 2 bases unmatched. CDR1 SGHVS and CDR2 FQNEAQ come from the germline V gene. This CDR3 is CASSEGQQETQYF. The DNA of the CDR3 is TGTGCCAGCAGCGAGGGACAGCAAGAGACCCAGTACTTC.

V gene TRBV11-2 combines with J gene TRBJ2-7; D possibly uses TRBD1 or TRBD2 (8 bases each). The CDR3 loop spans 16 amino acids. Germline assignment: CDR1 SGHAT and CDR2 FQNNGV. V lost 5 bases and J lost 5, with 22 bases in between. The CDR3 DNA sequence: TGTGCCAGCAGCCCTCAGGGGGCGGGGGGTATCGACGAGCAGTACTTC. This gives the protein CASSPQGAGGIDEQYF.

The CDR3 bases are TGTGCCAGCAGCTTAGGGGCAGGGGGCCGGTGGGAGCAGTACTTC. Translation gives CASSLGAGGRWEQYF. This chain connects TRBV7-9 to TRBJ2-7; 8 positions match TRBD1. The germline V gene has CDR1 SEHNR and CDR2 FQNEAQ (reference sequence). CDR3 length equals 15 residues. V lost 1 base to trimming and J lost 7 bases; unmatched junction nucleotides: 9.

Written as DNA, the CDR3 is TGCAGTGCCGCTGCCAATGAGCAGTTCTTC. Encoded protein: CSAAANEQFF. This chain links TRBV20-1 with TRBJ2-1; D is unresolved. The germline V gene encodes CDR1 DFQATT and CDR2 SNEGSKA (reference sequence). The CDR3 runs 10 residues. The V end was cut by 6 bases, the J end by 6 bases, with 6 bases between.

The chain employs TRBV9 and TRBJ2-2, with D tentatively TRBD1 (6 bases). CDR3 length equals 16 residues. CDR1 and CDR2 (germline): SGDLS, YYNGEE. V dropped 0 bases and J dropped 6 bases, with 15 bases sitting between them. CDR3 loop: CASSVGAGVESGELFF. CDR3 nucleotides: TGTGCCAGCAGCGTAGGGGCAGGGGTAGAATCCGGGGAGCTGTTTTTT.

The V gene is TRBV28, the J gene TRBJ2-7, with D perhaps matching TRBD1 or TRBD2 (6 bases each). Germline assignment: CDR1 MDHEN and CDR2 SYDVKM. V lost 8 bases and J lost 0, with 23 bases in between. The CDR3 is 17 residues long. The CDR3 bases are TGTGCCAGCCGCGACCAAAAGGGGGGCCATATCTCCTACGAGCAGTACTTC. It translates to CASRDQKGGHISYEQYF.

V and J are TRBV28 and TRBJ2-5; possibly TRBD1 for D (5 bases). The ends were cut back, 3 bases at V and 2 bases at J, with 10 bases in the middle. This CDR3 contains 14 residues. CDR1 and CDR2 (germline): MDHEN, SYDVKM. The CDR3 DNA reads as TGTGCCAGCAGTTTGAGACAGCAACAAGAGACCCAGTACTTC. Translated, it gives CASSLRQQQETQYF.

This clone was seen a single time. This sequence joins TRBV4-2 and TRBJ2-5, with D possibly TRBD2 on 6 matching bases. Trimming took off 0 bases at V and 4 bases at J, with 9 bases between the two ends. CDR3 size: 14 residues. Germline V gene lookup returns CDR1 LGHNA and CDR2 YNFKEQ. The CDR3: CASSQEGGRETQYF. CDR3 nucleotides: TGTGCCAGCAGCCAAGAGGGGGGTCGAGAGACCCAGTACTTC.

This chain joins TRBV7-2 and TRBJ2-2, with 10 positions matching TRBD1. This CDR3 is built from 16 residues. V lost 0 bases, J lost 5 bases, and 3 bases stayed unmatched. Germline-derived CDR1 and CDR2 are SGHTA and FQGNSA. The DNA of the CDR3 is TGTGCCAGCAGCTTAGCGACAGGGGGCTTGACCGGGGAGCTGTTTTTT. Protein sequence: CASSLATGGLTGELFF.

In DNA, the CDR3 is TGTGCCAGCAGCAGGGGGGGCACCTCGAGCTCCTATAATTCACCCCTCCACTTT. Amino acid sequence: CASSRGGTSSSYNSPLHF. This sequence joins TRBV5-4 and TRBJ1-6, with D possibly being TRBD1 (6 bases). With 4 bases removed from V and 0 bases from J, the gap between germline ends came to 17 bases. This CDR3 is built from 18 residues. The germline gives CDR1 SGHNT, CDR2 YYREEE (reference sequence).

The rearrangement joins TRBV19 to TRBJ1-2; a weak D match, TRBD1 (6 bases). V shed 1 base and J shed 3 bases, with 12 bases lying between them. This CDR3 comprises 15 residues. CDR1 and CDR2 (germline): LNHDA, SQIVND (reference sequence). CDR3 in amino acids: CASSIGLGGDYGYTF. The CDR3 DNA sequence: TGTGCCAGTAGTATAGGATTGGGGGGCGACTATGGCTACACCTTC.

This chain connects TRBV29-1 to TRBJ2-2, with a tentative D call TRBD1 (5 bases). CDR3 size: 15 residues. Germline assignment: CDR1 SQVTM and CDR2 ANQGSEA. V lost 7 bases and J 0 bases, leaving 15 bases between the germline ends. CDR3 loop: CSATRGRANTGELFF. Written as DNA, the CDR3 is TGCAGCGCCACAAGGGGCAGGGCGAACACCGGGGAGCTGTTTTTT.

V is TRBV28 and J is TRBJ1-1; maybe TRBD1 (6 bases). CDR1 is MDHEN and CDR2 is SYDVKM in the germline V gene. The CDR3 covers 14 residues. V was clipped by 6 bases and J by 1 base, with 12 bases between them. The CDR3 DNA reads as TGTGCCAGCAGCCCAGGACAGAGGAACACTGAAGCTTTCTTT. Translating gives CASSPGQRNTEAFF.

V is TRBV14 and J is TRBJ2-4; 9 bases line up with TRBD1. V trimming: 3 bases; J trimming: 8 bases; junction bases outside the gene matches: 5. The CDR3 loop spans 14 amino acids. CDR1 and CDR2 from the germline V gene are SGHDN and FVKESK. DNA for the CDR3: TGTGCCAGCAGCCAGGGACAGGGTTCGGACATTCAGTACTTC. It specifies CASSQGQGSDIQYF.

The chain joins TRBV7-3 to TRBJ2-1; 14 bases match TRBD2. Germline assignment: CDR1 SGHTA and CDR2 FQGTGA. V was pared by 5 bases and J by 14 bases, with 8 bases of the junction left unmatched. The CDR3 contains 14 residues. CDR3 residues: CASSPRTSGGPKFF. CDR3 DNA sequence: TGTGCCAGCAGCCCCCGGACTAGCGGGGGGCCAAAGTTCTTC.

The chain recombines TRBV25-1 with TRBJ1-1; the match to TRBD1 covers 7 bases. The ends lost 6 bases at V and 0 bases at J; junction bases unmatched: 4. Germline lookup yields CDR1 MGHDK and CDR2 SYGVNS. This CDR3 comprises 14 residues. The CDR3 region has the DNA TGTGCCAGCAGGGGGAGGGGGCTGAACACTGAAGCTTTCTTT. This encodes CASRGRGLNTEAFF.

The J gene is TRBJ1-3, the V gene TRBV2; 7 bases line up with TRBD1. Germline assignment: CDR1 SNHLY and CDR2 FYNNEI. V trimming: 5 bases; J trimming: 4 bases; junction bases outside the gene matches: 14. The CDR3 has 17 amino acids. The CDR3 loop reads CASSPGTDFLFGNTIYF. The DNA for the CDR3 is TGTGCCAGCAGTCCCGGGACAGACTTCCTCTTCGGAAACACCATATATTTT.

J is TRBJ1-2 and V is TRBV28, with unresolved D. The CDR3 has 13 residues. Trimming stripped 3 bases from V and 6 bases from J, with 11 bases between. Per germline, CDR1 MDHEN and CDR2 SYDVKM. CDR3: CASSFPRLHGYTF. The CDR3 DNA reads as TGTGCCAGCAGTTTTCCACGGCTTCATGGCTACACCTTC.

The chain recombines TRBV6-6 with TRBJ2-7; weak D call: TRBD1 (6 bases). The ends were cut back, 0 bases at V and 0 bases at J, with 9 bases in the middle. The CDR3 consists of 15 residues. CDR1 and CDR2 from the germline V gene are MNHNY and SVGAGI (reference sequence). This CDR3 reads CASSYSDRRSYEQYF. The CDR3, as DNA: TGTGCCAGCAGTTACTCGGACAGACGCTCCTACGAGCAGTACTTC.

The chain links TRBV5-4 to TRBJ1-2; D ambiguous. The germline V and J ends were trimmed by 1 base and 6 bases, with 7 bases remaining between them. The CDR3 contains 12 residues. Germline V gene sequence: CDR1 SGHNT, CDR2 YYREEE (reference sequence). In DNA, the CDR3 is TGTGCCAGCAGCTTGAGGAAGGATGGCTACACCTTC. Its translation: CASSLRKDGYTF.

The V gene is TRBV18, the J gene TRBJ1-5; the D is unclear. The germline gives CDR1 KGHSH, CDR2 LQKENI. The CDR3 consists of 13 residues. The V end was cut by 2 bases, the J end by 4 bases, with 6 bases between. The CDR3 sequence is CASSPGENQPQHF. CDR3 nucleotide sequence: TGTGCCAGCTCACCAGGAGAGAATCAGCCCCAGCATTTT.

The rearrangement uses TRBV5-1 and TRBJ1-5; D is perhaps TRBD1 (5 bases). The length of the CDR3 is 14 residues. CDR1 SGHRS and CDR2 YFSETQ come from the germline V gene. The V end was cut by 0 bases, the J end by 6 bases, with 10 bases between. The CDR3 loop reads CASSLVSGGQPQHF. The CDR3 DNA is TGCGCCAGCAGCTTGGTATCGGGGGGTCAGCCCCAGCATTTT.

The chain recombines TRBV7-2 with TRBJ2-5; 7 nucleotides match TRBD2. This CDR3 spans 13 amino acids. CDR1 SGHTA and CDR2 FQGNSA come from the germline V gene. Trimming cost V 6 bases and J 5 bases; bases outside gene matches: 6. The CDR3 protein is CASSPTSRETQYF. CDR3 nucleotides: TGTGCCAGCAGTCCGACTAGCCGCGAGACCCAGTACTTC.

The sample holds one count of this clone. The chain combines TRBV28 with TRBJ1-5; D not resolved. V was shortened by 6 bases and J by 2 bases, with 17 bases between the two germline ends. The CDR3 loop spans 16 amino acids. From germline, CDR1 is MDHEN and CDR2 SYDVKM. CDR3 nucleotides: TGTGCCAGCAGGACCGGCGCAGCAGGTCGCAATCAGCCCCAGCATTTT. It translates to CASRTGAAGRNQPQHF.

This chain joins TRBV4-3 and TRBJ2-7; 7 positions match TRBD1. CDR1 and CDR2 (germline): LGHNA, YSLEER. V dropped 3 bases and J dropped 2; count of bases not matched to a gene: 7. CDR3 length equals 15 residues. CDR3 in amino acids: CASSQTQGSTYEQYF. In DNA, the CDR3 is TGCGCCAGCAGCCAGACACAGGGGTCAACCTACGAGCAGTACTTC.

CDR3 residues: CASSPSRTSRTDTQYF. The CDR3 region has the DNA TGTGCCAGCAGCCCCAGCCGGACTAGCCGCACAGATACGCAGTATTTT. The chain links TRBV7-3 to TRBJ2-3; TRBD2 matches 8 bases. The junction had 8 bases not matched to a gene; V was cut back by 5 bases and J by 1 base. This CDR3 has 16 amino acids. The germline gives CDR1 SGHTA, CDR2 FQGTGA.

This sequence joins TRBV7-2 and TRBJ1-2, with TRBD1 as a possible D gene (5 bases). Germline CDR1 reads SGHTA; CDR2 reads FQGNSA. This CDR3 spans 13 amino acids. The V and J ends lost 5 bases and 2 bases respectively, with 9 bases between them. The CDR3 sequence: CASSVDRNYGYTF. The CDR3 DNA is TGTGCCAGCAGCGTCGACAGAAACTATGGCTACACCTTC.

V is TRBV5-3 and J is TRBJ1-5; D gene unclear. TRBV5-3 is assigned to the ORF class and has an uncertain function. Trimming pared 2 bases from V and 0 bases from J, leaving 3 bases between. The CDR3 consists of 13 residues. In DNA, the CDR3 is TGTGCCAGAAGCTTCTATAGCAATCAGCCCCAGCATTTT. It specifies CARSFYSNQPQHF.